This is a list of T cell receptor beta chains from one sample in a study of blood T cells in healthy people across ages. TCRdb analysed the 5' RACE reads with MiXCR anew, one entry per CDR3 protein. This sample carries about 2 million distinct CDR3 sequences, 40% to 55% of them seen once, and the ten largest clones take less than 2.5%. Sequencing was done on a sample of blood. These receptor sequences come from a woman between 40 and 55 years old in good health. Both conserved end residues are part of each CDR3. A D gene is named only where the DNA matches it firmly. Expanded clones are given a class, and other clones once, few, many or no size at all.

D,J,V,size,DNA,CDR3
-,TRBJ1-2,TRBV29-1,-,TGCAGCGTTGAGAAGCTACTCTATGGCTACACCTTC,CSVEKLLYGYTF
-,TRBJ1-2,TRBV9,-,TGTGCCAGCAGCGTAGACAGCCGTTCCTATGGCTACACCTTC,CASSVDSRSYGYTF
TRBD1,TRBJ1-4,TRBV4-3,many,TGCGCCAGCAGCCAAGAAGTCAGGACAGGGTATGAAAAACTGTTTTTT,CASSQEVRTGYEKLFF
-,TRBJ1-6,TRBV20-1,-,TGCAGTGCTAGAGCTGGAGGGTTTTATTCACCCCTCCACTTT,CSARAGGFYSPLHF
-,TRBJ1-2,TRBV7-2,-,TGTGCCAGCAGCTTAGTTAACAGGGAGAACTATGGCTACACCTTC,CASSLVNRENYGYTF
-,TRBJ2-3,TRBV7-7,few,TGTGCTAGCAGCAAAGGGACTAGCACAGATACGCAGTATTTT,CASSKGTSTDTQYF
-,TRBJ1-1,TRBV9,-,TGTGCCGGCAGCGTAGATCCAGGTAAAGGGGCTTTCTTT,CAGSVDPGKGAFF
-,TRBJ1-2,TRBV10-3,few,TGTGCCATCAGCGGAAGGGAAGACAGGATTAACTATGGCTACACCTTC,CAISGREDRINYGYTF
-,TRBJ1-6,TRBV15,-,TGTGCCACCCGCAGCCTCGGGGAGGATTCACCCCTCCACTTT,CATRSLGEDSPLHF
-,TRBJ1-2,TRBV20-1,few,TGCAGTGCTAGACAACACGGGACCGGGGGGACCACCTTC,CSARQHGTGGTTF
-,TRBJ2-4,TRBV5-1,few,TGCGCCAGCAGCTTGGTCTGGATTGGGGGCCCCAAAAACATTCAGTACTTC,CASSLVWIGGPKNIQYF
TRBD2,TRBJ2-3,TRBV20-1,-,TGCAGTGCTAGCGAGCGGGGGCCCAGCACAGATACGCGGTATTTT,CSASERGPSTDTRYF
TRBD1,TRBJ2-1,TRBV4-1,few,TGCGCCAGCAGCCAAGAAGACAGGGGGTGGGAGCAGTTCTTC,CASSQEDRGWEQFF
-,TRBJ1-2,TRBV20-1,few,TGCAGTGCTAGAGATGGAGACTCCATTGGGGGCTACACCTTC,CSARDGDSIGGYTF
TRBD1,TRBJ2-1,TRBV20-1,few,TGCAGTGTAGAGCTATCGGACAGGGTAAGCGATGAGCAGTTCTTC,CSVELSDRVSDEQFF
-,TRBJ1-5,TRBV6-1,few,TGTGCCAGCAGTGAGGGAGCAGGGGCGGGCCAGCCCCAGCATTTT,CASSEGAGAGQPQHF
-,TRBJ2-7,TRBV10-3,-,TGTGCCATCAGTGAGTCAATTCGTCGGAGCTCCTACGAGCAGTACTTC,CAISESIRRSSYEQYF
TRBD2,TRBJ2-7,TRBV7-2,-,TGTGCCAGCAGCTTAACGCTAGCGGGCACCTACGGGCAGTACTTC,CASSLTLAGTYGQYF
-,TRBJ1-2,TRBV6-5,-,TGTGCCAGCAGTTACTCGAGAACAGTAGGCTATGGCTACACCTTC,CASSYSRTVGYGYTF
-,TRBJ1-1,TRBV29-1,few,TGCAGCGTTGGAGGGGTGGACGGGTACTTGGTTGAAGCTTTCTTT,CSVGGVDGYLVEAFF
TRBD2,TRBJ2-5,TRBV7-9,-,TGTGCCAGCAGCTCGGGACTAGCAGATGAGACCCAGTACTTC,CASSSGLADETQYF
-,TRBJ2-2,TRBV6-1,-,TGTGCCAGCTTTGATACGAACACCGGGGAGCTGTTTTTT,CASFDTNTGELFF
TRBD1,TRBJ1-2,TRBV27,few,TGTGCCAGCAGTTACCATGCAGGGGGCGACTATGGCTACACCTTC,CASSYHAGGDYGYTF
TRBD2,TRBJ2-7,TRBV4-3,few,TGCGCCAGCAGCCCGGGACTAGCGGGGGGAGCCTACGAGCAGTACTTC,CASSPGLAGGAYEQYF